This is a list of T cell receptor beta chains from one sample in a study of cytomegalovirus exposure and HLA in healthy donors. Assay used: immunoSEQ multiplex PCR; TCRdb lists only in-frame clones, some missing. Found here are about 120,000 clones, over 70% of them singletons; the top ten hold 1.6%. Sequenced material: PBMCs. These receptors were collected from a woman aged 18-29 years in good health and CMV-seronegative. Each CDR3 is given with its conserved first and last residue. A D gene is named only where the DNA matches it firmly. Size is stated for part of the rows, as once, few or many counts, or as a class when the clone is expanded.

- - TRBJ2-7 TRBV28 CASSLFGGMSYEQYF TGTGCCAGCAGTTTATTTGGGGGCATGAGTTACGAGCAGTACTTC
- few TRBJ2-7 TRBV5-1 CASSLGGNYEQYF TGCGCCAGCAGCTTGGGGGGCAACTACGAGCAGTACTTC
TRBD1 - TRBJ2-2 TRBV5-1 CASKRDSNTGELFF TGCGCCAGCAAACGGGACAGCAACACCGGGGAGCTGTTTTTT
- few TRBJ2-3 TRBV30 CAWSVPGGTDTQYF TGTGCCTGGAGTGTACCGGGGGGCACAGATACGCAGTATTTT
TRBD1 - TRBJ1-2 TRBV28 CASRVQGQNYGYTF TGTGCCAGCAGAGTACAGGGACAGAACTATGGCTACACCTTC
- - TRBJ2-2 TRBV7-2 CASSSLGGARRAGELFF TGTGCCAGCAGCTCCTTGGGGGGGGCGCGTAGGGCCGGGGAGCTGTTTTTT
TRBD1 - TRBJ1-1 TRBV11-2 CASSLMRDRNTEAFF TGTGCCAGCAGCTTAATGCGGGACAGAAACACTGAAGCTTTCTTT
- - TRBJ1-5 TRBV6-1 CASSLIGADQPQHF TGTGCCAGCAGTTTGATAGGGGCGGATCAGCCCCAGCATTTT
TRBD2 - TRBJ2-2 TRBV5-1 CASSWEGSTATGELFF TGCGCCAGCAGCTGGGAGGGGTCCACTGCGACCGGGGAGCTGTTTTTT
TRBD1 - TRBJ2-7 TRBV25-1 CASSEHPGQNRYEQYF TGTGCCAGCAGTGAGCATCCGGGACAGAACCGCTACGAGCAGTACTTC
- - TRBJ1-5 TRBV28 CASSPATANQPQHF TGTGCCAGCAGTCCGGCGACAGCCAATCAGCCCCAGCATTTT
- - TRBJ1-3 TRBV5-6 CASSLGGGNSGNTIYF TGTGCCAGCAGCTTGGGAGGCGGAAACTCTGGAAACACCATATATTTT
- - TRBJ2-7 TRBV29-1 CSVARGRDEQYF TGCAGCGTGGCGCGGGGGCGCGACGAGCAGTACTTC
TRBD2 - TRBJ2-3 TRBV9 CASSVATSGGAVDTQYF TGTGCCAGCAGCGTAGCTACAAGCGGGGGGGCGGTAGATACGCAGTATTTT